Here is one TCR beta chain with its context. Antigen specificity is unknown. This table comes from immunoSEQ multiplex PCR, and its TCRdb copy is limited to in-frame clones, with some not included. The sample lists about 140,000 clones, approximately 90% seen once, with around 5% in the top ten. Looked up from germline, CDR1 is SGHDN and CDR2 is FVKESK. J gave up 10 bases and V 8 bases, and 15 bases lay outside the gene matches. The CDR3 totals 17 residues. The data were obtained in a study of T cell responses to AZD1222 COVID-19 vaccine. General study points: Per reports, nearly half of all spike-specific TCRs target regions that are unmutated in variants. White British donors predominated, females outnumbered males, and clonal diversity was possibly underestimated.

The clonotype originates from an adult in good health. The gene calls are TRBV14 and TRBJ1-6; the match to TRBD1 covers 12 bases. Sequenced material: peripheral blood, taken on day 0 of AZD1222 vaccination. Here the CDR3 reads CASPRGRDRGLRSPLHF. CDR3 coding DNA: TGTGCCAGCCCGAGGGGCCGGGACAGGGGGCTTCGATCACCCCTCCACTTT. The full variable domain, in which reference TRBV14 and TRBJ1-6 provide the parts outside the CDR3, is EAGVTQFPSHSVIEKGQTVTLRCDPISGHDNLYWYRRVMGKEIKFLLHFVKESKQDESGMPNNRFLAERTGGTYSTLKVQPAELEDSGVYFCASPRGRDRGLRSPLHFGNGTRLTVT.